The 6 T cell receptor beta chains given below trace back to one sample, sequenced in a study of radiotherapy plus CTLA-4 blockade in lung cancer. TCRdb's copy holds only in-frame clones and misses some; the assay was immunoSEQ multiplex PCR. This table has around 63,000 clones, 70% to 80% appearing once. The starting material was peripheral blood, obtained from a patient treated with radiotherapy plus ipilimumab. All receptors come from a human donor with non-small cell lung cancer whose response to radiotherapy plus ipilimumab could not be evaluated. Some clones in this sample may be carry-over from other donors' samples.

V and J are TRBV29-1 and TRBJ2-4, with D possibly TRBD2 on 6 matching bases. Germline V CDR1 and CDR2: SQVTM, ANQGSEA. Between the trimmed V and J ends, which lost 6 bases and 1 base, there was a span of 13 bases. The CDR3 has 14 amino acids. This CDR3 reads CSVGGFSAKNIQYF. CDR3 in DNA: TGCAGCGTGGGGGGTTTTTCGGCCAAAAACATTCAGTACTTC.

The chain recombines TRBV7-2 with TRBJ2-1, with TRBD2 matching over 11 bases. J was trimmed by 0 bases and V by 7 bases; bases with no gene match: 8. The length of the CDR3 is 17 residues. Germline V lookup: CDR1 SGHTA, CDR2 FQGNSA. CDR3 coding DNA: TGTGCCAGCAACGAACTAGCGGGGGTAATCTCCTACAATGAGCAGTTCTTC. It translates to CASNELAGVISYNEQFF.

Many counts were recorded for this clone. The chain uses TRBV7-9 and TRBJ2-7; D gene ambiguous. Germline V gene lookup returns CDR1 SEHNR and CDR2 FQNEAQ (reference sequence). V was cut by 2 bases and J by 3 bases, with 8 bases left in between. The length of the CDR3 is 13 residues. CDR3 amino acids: CASSLPLDYEQYF. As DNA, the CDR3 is TGTGCCAGCAGCTTACCACTCGACTACGAGCAGTACTTC.

This chain's CDR3 is CASSLGVGTNSPLHF. The CDR3 DNA follows: TGTGCCAGCAGCTTAGGGGTGGGCACCAATTCACCCCTCCACTTT. The rearrangement links TRBV7-9 to TRBJ1-6; no firm D call. V lost 1 base and J lost 7, with 11 bases in between. The germline CDR1 and CDR2 sequences are SEHNR and FQNEAQ (reference sequence). There are 15 residues in the CDR3.

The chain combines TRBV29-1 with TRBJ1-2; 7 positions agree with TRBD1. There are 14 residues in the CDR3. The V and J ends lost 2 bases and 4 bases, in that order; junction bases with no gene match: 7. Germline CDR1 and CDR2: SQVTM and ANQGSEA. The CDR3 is CSVEKGARGYGYTF. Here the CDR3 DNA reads TGCAGCGTTGAAAAGGGGGCGCGAGGCTATGGCTACACCTTC.

The CDR3 DNA reads as TGCGCCAGCAGCCACGTCGGGACAGCTCTCACAGATACGCAGTATTTT. Encoded protein: CASSHVGTALTDTQYF. This chain connects TRBV4-1 to TRBJ2-3; 7 bases align to TRBD1. The CDR3 extends over 16 amino acids. J was trimmed by 2 bases and V by 3 bases; bases with no gene match: 8. CDR1 MGHRA and CDR2 YSYEKL come from the germline V gene.